The present T cell receptor beta chain was sequenced within a study of cytomegalovirus exposure and HLA in healthy donors. Study-wide results and caveats: Previous analysis showed most TCR beta V segments were productive about 90% or about 30% of the time.

Of note for this clone: Its antigen remains unknown.

The V and J ends lost 2 bases and 6 bases, in that order; junction bases with no gene match: 5. CDR1 is SGHRS and CDR2 is YFSETQ in the germline V gene. The CDR3 is 14 amino acids. This PCR relied on a set of 60 Vbeta primers and 13 Jbeta primers. Measured with immunoSEQ multiplex PCR; TCRdb has only the in-frame clones, and not every one. The table records 190,000 or so clones, 70% to 80% of them present only once. Material for sequencing was PBMCs. V usage is TRBV5-1 and J usage is TRBJ2-1, with 7 bases fitting TRBD2. The sequence derives from a male donor in good health and CMV-seropositive. The CDR3 is CASSFSSGRNEQFF. In DNA, the CDR3 is TGCGCCAGCAGCTTTAGTAGCGGGCGCAATGAGCAGTTCTTC.